Included here is one TCR beta chain sequence, with context. Its antigen is unidentified. Trimming took 0 bases from V and 0 from J, leaving 9 bases between them. The germline gives CDR1 LNHNV, CDR2 YYDKDF (reference sequence). The CDR3 has 15 amino acids. The data were obtained in a study of cytomegalovirus exposure and HLA in healthy donors. Study observations and caveats: Most of the TCR beta V segments (in an earlier analysis) were productive either about 87% or about 30% of the time.

In the PCR, 60 Vbeta and 13 Jbeta primers were used. Measured with immunoSEQ multiplex PCR; TCRdb has only the in-frame clones, and not every one. Of 65,000 to 100,000 clones listed, 60% to 80% are singletons. Material: PBMCs. This sequence originates from a female donor in good health and CMV-seronegative. The rearrangement links TRBV15 to TRBJ2-7, with D unclear. CDR3 sequence: CATSRDQVSSYEQYF. The CDR3 DNA follows: TGTGCCACCAGCAGAGATCAAGTTAGCTCCTACGAGCAGTACTTC.